The subject of this entry is one T cell receptor beta chain. This clonotype was counted only a few times. Its antigen is still unknown. The input lacks base qualities; no much larger clone sits a single base away. The data were taken from a study of spatial heterogeneity in lung cancer (dated by TCRdb to between 2017 and 2020). Background on the whole study: Samples were obtained from over 70 patients with early-stage, untreated non-small cell lung cancer from the lung TRACERx cohort. Follow-up PBMC samples were sequenced whenever available, with a median time to follow-up of about 2 years after resection. Beta-chain transcripts were consistently detected in greater numbers than alpha-chain transcripts, which likely reflects a higher abundance of beta-chain transcripts. In the raw uncorrected reads, each unique combination of TCR and UMI appeared more than ten times on average. In non-small cell lung cancer, the study made a quantitative comparison of TCR alpha and beta repertoires among multiple tumor regions, matched nontumor lung and blood. TCR repertoire features were related to nonsynonymous mutation counts determined by whole-exome sequencing of tumor tissue. At surgery, hundreds of tumor regions, 61 to 75 matched nontumor lung samples and more than 50 PBMC samples were TCR-sequenced for both alpha and beta chains.

What the time point label conveys for this sample: blood at routine non-recurrence follow-up after resection. Without any cell sorting, TCR sequencing was performed on whole RNA extracted either from tumor and nontumor lung tissue or from cryopreserved PBMC samples. Patients were selected for TCR sequencing only if sufficient RNA was available from at least two tumor regions. The investigation overall reported the following: Confirming at a functional level the hypothesis that regional TCRs recognize regional mutations was considered to require additional single-cell paired TCR alpha and beta sequencing. Ubiquitous expanded tumor TCRs were found in blood more often at tumor resection than at routine follow-up. Only approximately 15 patients were included in the comparisons of baseline and follow-up blood repertoires.

Looking up the germline V gene (reference sequence) yields CDR1 LGHDT and CDR2 YNNKEL. The CDR3 has 13 amino acids, counting the end cysteine and phenylalanine. Left in the record is the CDR3 DNA by itself, 39 bases read in frame from the first base. Trimming costs V 6 bases and J 2 bases, and their ends lie 10 bases apart. The library was built by means of 5' RACE. The reads were generated on a NextSeq 500. The TCR library protocol attached a unique molecular identifier to each TCR cDNA molecule to allow correction of PCR and sequencing errors. The authors' pipeline ran thus. TCR identification, UMI-based error correction and CDR3 extraction were all carried out with Decombinator tools. TCRs above a frequency of 2 per 1,000, corresponding to the top 1% of the tumor frequency distribution, were defined as expanded. Each repertoire was subsampled 100 times to 5,000 TCRs, after which Renyi diversity was computed with the R vegan package. CDR3 similarity networks were built from amino acid triplet string-kernel similarity, connecting CDR3s with pairwise similarity above 0.82. TCRdb handled the public reads itself, with Q25 trimming in fastp and clone calling in MiXCR, and kept productive beta chains. Each record represents a unique CDR3 protein, reported with the most common genes and DNA among its rows. The V and J calls come from TCRdb's annotation, not from the publication. This sample is represented by about 43,000 distinct CDR3 sequences; under 25% of them were singletons. Jointly, the top ten make up approximately 6.8% of the sample.

The source material was PBMCs, sampled at follow-up. The receptor chain draws on TRBV3-1 and TRBJ2-5; TRBD2 is a possible D gene, resting on 5 matching bases. This receptor was identified in a female donor with early-stage non-small cell lung cancer. The CDR3 has the sequence CASRDYLQETQYF. Here is the DNA: TGTGCCAGCAGAGACTATCTGCAAGAGACCCAGTACTTC.